These 5 T cell receptor beta chains were all obtained from the same sample, sequenced in a study of blood T cell repertoires in COVID-19. The method was immunoSEQ multiplex PCR; TCRdb's version includes in-frame clones alone and lacks a portion of them. In the table there are some 670,000 clones, 90% of which are singletons. The sample taken for sequencing was peripheral blood. All receptors derive from a woman aged 18-29 years with acute or convalescent COVID-19.

V is TRBV2 and J is TRBJ2-1; 9 bases line up with TRBD2. Trimming cost V 7 bases and J 10 bases; bases outside gene matches: 14. CDR3 size: 15 residues. Looked up from germline, CDR1 is SNHLY and CDR2 is FYNNEI. CDR3 amino acids: CASTLAGAENEEQFF. In nucleotides, the CDR3 is TGTGCCAGCACCTTAGCGGGGGCAGAGAATGAGGAGCAGTTCTTC.

The gene calls are TRBV6-5 and TRBJ2-7; 8 bases match TRBD1. Germline V gene lookup returns CDR1 MNHEY and CDR2 SVGAGI. V was clipped by 2 bases and J by 5 bases; unmatched bases: 5. The length of the CDR3 is 14 residues. The CDR3 nucleotides are TGTGCCAGCAGTTACCAGGGGGCTTACCACGAGCAGTACTTC. It encodes CASSYQGAYHEQYF.

The chain links TRBV10-3 to TRBJ1-2; D may be TRBD1 (5 bases). This CDR3 comprises 13 residues. Germline V gene data show CDR1 as ENHRY and CDR2 as SYGVKD. V gave up 10 bases and J gave up 5 bases, with 17 bases separating them. For the CDR3, the DNA is TGTGCCACACTCATGGCTAGGGGTTATGGCTACACCTTC. The encoded protein is CATLMARGYGYTF.

This clone was detected once. The CDR3 loop is CASSSIWTGNEQYF. As DNA, the CDR3 is TGTGCCAGCAGTTCTATTTGGACTGGGAACGAGCAGTACTTC. This rearrangement joins TRBV6-5 to TRBJ2-7; a possible D gene is TRBD2 (5 bases). The CDR3 totals 14 residues. The ends were cut back, 4 bases at V and 5 bases at J, with 15 bases in the middle. Germline CDR1 and CDR2: MNHEY and SVGAGI.

The J gene is TRBJ1-2, the V gene TRBV5-5; D unclear. This CDR3 is 13 amino acids long. Trimming pared 4 bases from V and 2 bases from J, leaving 9 bases between. Germline values: CDR1 SGHKS, CDR2 YYEKEE (reference sequence). CDR3 sequence reads: CASSHTINYGYTF. The CDR3 DNA sequence: TGTGCCAGCAGCCATACAATAAACTATGGCTACACCTTC.